One sample yielded the 19 T cell receptor beta chains listed below, sequenced in a study of spatial heterogeneity in lung cancer. These receptors have no known antigen. Study-level findings and limits: How many expanded intratumoral alpha and beta TCRs were present tracked the tumor mutation count, which was a count of nonsynonymous mutations.

The time point is: sample taken at primary tumor resection. TCRdb re-called the 5' RACE reads through MiXCR, storing one row per CDR3 protein. The table includes about 100,000 distinct CDR3 sequences, about 4.4% detected once. Source: lung tumor tissue, taken at surgery. The receptors shown here come from a male donor with early-stage non-small cell lung cancer.

This clonotype was found many times. This sequence joins TRBV5-5 and TRBJ1-5; D is ambiguous. V lost 0 bases to trimming and J lost 4 bases, with 8 bases between them. Germline CDR1 is SGHKS and CDR2 is YYEKEE (reference sequence). The CDR3 contains 14 residues. Written as DNA, the CDR3 is TGTGCCAGCAGCTTGGGGGCAGTTAATCAGCCCCAGCATTTT. As protein: CASSLGAVNQPQHF.

This clonotype occurred many times. This chain uses TRBV6-1 with TRBJ1-2, with unresolved D. CDR1 and CDR2 (germline): MNHNS, SASEGT. The CDR3 loop spans 13 amino acids. V lost 3 bases and J lost 0, with 5 bases in between. In DNA, the CDR3 is TGTGCCAGCAGTGACAGATCTAACTATGGCTACACCTTC. This encodes CASSDRSNYGYTF.

In its sample, this clonotype was seen many times. V is TRBV7-8 and J is TRBJ2-2; D is unresolved. The CDR3 runs 16 residues. Trimming pared 0 bases from V and 6 bases from J, leaving 14 bases between. Per the germline V gene, CDR1 is SGHVS and CDR2 is FQNEAQ. Here the CDR3 reads CASSLARYGFPGELFF. CDR3 nucleotide sequence: TGTGCCAGCAGCTTAGCAAGATATGGGTTCCCCGGGGAGCTGTTTTTT.

This clonotype has at least ten counts. The gene calls are TRBV3-1 and TRBJ2-1; possible D gene TRBD1, 5 bases. V was clipped by 1 base and J by 7 bases, with 11 bases between them. Germline lookup yields CDR1 LGHDT and CDR2 YNNKEL (reference sequence). This CDR3 comprises 14 residues. Here the CDR3 reads CASSQVKRQNEQFF. The CDR3 DNA reads TGTGCCAGCAGCCAAGTAAAAAGACAGAATGAGCAGTTCTTC.

This clonotype was picked up many times. The V and J genes are TRBV28 and TRBJ2-1, with TRBD2 identical over 7 bases. Losses at the gene ends were 6 bases for V and 8 bases for J; bases not matched to a gene: 16. Germline V lookup: CDR1 MDHEN, CDR2 SYDVKM. The length of the CDR3 is 16 residues. CDR3 residues: CASSPPTSASGHEQFF. The CDR3 nucleotides read TGTGCCAGCAGCCCACCCACTAGCGCTAGTGGGCATGAGCAGTTCTTC.

This rearrangement joins TRBV28 to TRBJ2-3, with D possibly TRBD1 on 6 matching bases. Trimming cost V 0 bases and J 2 bases, with 12 bases left between them. Germline CDR1 is MDHEN and CDR2 is SYDVKM. The CDR3 loop spans 16 amino acids. The CDR3 sequence is CASSLWAGAPTDTQYF. The CDR3 coding sequence is TGTGCCAGCAGTTTATGGGCAGGGGCCCCCACAGATACGCAGTATTTT.

On this clonotype: A much bigger clone sits one base away, suggesting this may be a read error. The chain links TRBV6-2 or TRBV6-3 to TRBJ2-5, with 7 bases aligning to TRBD2. The CDR3 consists of 15 residues. Germline V gene lookup returns CDR1 MNHEY and CDR2 SVGEGT. V dropped 5 bases and J dropped 3; count of bases not matched to a gene: 9. In nucleotides, the CDR3 is TGTGCCAGCAGTCAGACGGGACTAATAAAAGAGACCCAGTACTTC. Translated: CASSQTGLIKETQYF.

This clonotype occurred many times. The rearrangement links TRBV7-9 to TRBJ2-7; D unclear. V lost 3 bases and J lost 2, with 17 bases in between. Germline-derived CDR1 and CDR2 are SEHNR and FQNEAQ (reference sequence). This CDR3 region has 16 residues. CDR3 protein: CASSFLPSTGPYEQYF. CDR3 nucleotide sequence: TGTGCCAGCAGCTTTCTACCCTCGACGGGTCCCTACGAGCAGTACTTC.

This clonotype has ten or more counts. The rearrangement uses TRBV2 and TRBJ2-5; D might be TRBD1 (6 bases). V shed 4 bases and J shed 2 bases, with 8 bases lying between them. The CDR3 has 13 residues. Germline CDR1 is SNHLY and CDR2 is FYNNEI. CDR3 in amino acids: CASSGDTQETQYF. CDR3 bases: TGTGCCAGCAGTGGGGACACTCAAGAGACCCAGTACTTC.

This clonotype was counted many times. The chain is built from TRBV6-5 and TRBJ2-5, with D possibly TRBD1 on 6 matching bases. Looked up from germline, CDR1 is MNHEY and CDR2 is SVGAGI. V lost 5 bases, J lost 6 bases, and 13 bases lay in between. CDR3 length equals 13 residues. The CDR3 region is CASSTRTVKTQYF. Written as DNA, the CDR3 is TGTGCCAGCAGTACCCGGACAGTGAAGACCCAGTACTTC.

This clonotype was found many times. This chain connects TRBV5-1 to TRBJ2-7; 7 nucleotides align to TRBD1. V trimming: 0 bases; J trimming: 5 bases; junction bases outside the gene matches: 5. The CDR3 is made up of 14 amino acids. Germline CDR1 reads SGHRS; CDR2 reads YFSETQ. The CDR3 loop is CASSLGTGLDEQYF. DNA of the CDR3: TGCGCCAGCAGCTTGGGGACAGGTCTAGACGAGCAGTACTTC.

Ten or more counts support this clonotype. The chain employs TRBV5-1 and TRBJ2-3; perhaps TRBD1 as D (5 bases). V dropped 2 bases and J dropped 0 bases, with 13 bases sitting between them. CDR1 SGHRS and CDR2 YFSETQ come from the germline V gene. CDR3 length: 16 amino acids. The CDR3 loop is CASSFRTPSSTDTQYF. The CDR3 coding sequence is TGCGCCAGCAGCTTTCGGACACCCTCTAGCACAGATACGCAGTATTTT.

This clonotype appeared many times. The CDR3 sequence is CASRELTNTYEQYF. The CDR3 DNA sequence: TGTGCCAGCAGGGAGCTGACTAACACCTACGAGCAGTACTTC. V usage is TRBV28 and J usage is TRBJ2-7, with D tentatively TRBD2 (5 bases). CDR1 is MDHEN and CDR2 is SYDVKM in the germline V gene. The V end was cut by 6 bases, the J end by 2 bases, with 14 bases between. This CDR3 region has 14 residues. The full variable domain, in which reference TRBV28 and TRBJ2-7 provide the parts outside the CDR3, is DVKVTQSSRYLVKRTGEKVFLECVQDMDHENMFWYRQDPGLGLRLIYFSYDVKMKEKGDIPEGYSVSREKKERFSLILESASTNQTSMYLCASRELTNTYEQYFGPGTRLTVT.

This clonotype has ten or more counts. The V gene is TRBV27, the J gene TRBJ2-1; the D is unclear. The germline V and J ends were trimmed by 6 bases and 2 bases, with 8 bases remaining between them. Germline CDR1 and CDR2: MNHEY and SMNVEV (reference sequence). The CDR3 runs to 13 residues. CDR3: CASRSLAYNEQFF. The CDR3 DNA follows: TGTGCCAGCAGAAGCCTCGCCTACAATGAGCAGTTCTTC.

This clonotype was counted many times. CDR3 bases: TGTGCCAGCACCTACTTCGGCACAGATACGCAGTATTTT. This codes for CASTYFGTDTQYF. J is TRBJ2-3 and V is TRBV6-6; no firm D call. Germline V lookup: CDR1 MNHNY, CDR2 SVGAGI (reference sequence). Trimming pared 7 bases from V and 1 base from J, leaving 9 bases between. The CDR3 loop spans 13 amino acids.

The table lists this clonotype with many counts. The chain uses TRBV6-2 or TRBV6-3 and TRBJ2-1; D might be TRBD1 (5 bases). The CDR3 has 13 amino acids. Deletions cut 6 bases from V and 1 base from J, with 7 bases between. Per germline, CDR1 MNHEY and CDR2 SVGEGT. The CDR3, as DNA: TGTGCCAGCAGCGGACAATCCTACAATGAGCAGTTCTTC. It codes for CASSGQSYNEQFF.

This clonotype has a count of ten or more. The chain has TRBV7-9 and TRBJ1-4; 8 bases line up with TRBD1. V trimming: 10 bases; J trimming: 6 bases; junction bases outside the gene matches: 10. The CDR3 is 14 residues long. Germline V gives CDR1 SEHNR, CDR2 FQNEAQ (reference sequence). The CDR3 sequence: CATLAGTGDEKLFF. CDR3 bases: TGTGCCACTCTTGCCGGGACAGGTGATGAAAAACTGTTTTTT.

The chain employs TRBV29-1 and TRBJ2-3; D might be TRBD2 (6 bases). Germline V gene sequence: CDR1 SQVTM, CDR2 ANQGSEA. CDR3 length: 13 amino acids. Trimming shortened V by 6 bases and J by 1 base, and 11 bases separated the two germline ends. CDR3 region: CSVTEGGTDTQYF. The CDR3 region has the DNA TGCAGCGTGACGGAGGGCGGCACAGATACGCAGTATTTT.

The chain links TRBV5-6 to TRBJ2-2; perhaps TRBD1 as D (6 bases). The CDR3 length is 17 residues. Germline assignment: CDR1 SGHDT and CDR2 YYEEEE. V was pared by 0 bases and J by 4 bases, with 16 bases between. CDR3 protein: CASSLAGQGLGTGELFF. CDR3 DNA sequence: TGTGCCAGCAGCTTGGCCGGCCAGGGGCTGGGCACCGGGGAGCTGTTTTTT.